Listed below are T cell receptor beta chains from one sample, sequenced in a study of blood T cell repertoires in COVID-19. TCRdb keeps only in-frame clones here, not all; method: immunoSEQ multiplex PCR. This sample has approximately 270,000 clones, with approximately 86% found just once. Sample: peripheral blood. The receptors were gathered from a man aged 35-49 years with active or convalescent COVID-19. Each CDR3 is given with its conserved first and last residue. Each record gives: D gene, clone size, V gene, J gene, CDR3 DNA, CDR3 protein. The D gene is left open where the match is weak. A clone size is listed for some rows: how often the clone was seen (once, few, many), or a class if it is expanded.

TRBD2	.	TRBV3-1/TRBV3-2	TRBJ2-2	TGTGCCAGCAACGGGGGGGCCGGTAAAGCCGGGGAGCTGTTTTTT	CASNGGAGKAGELFF
TRBD1	.	TRBV7-9	TRBJ1-2	TGTGCCAGCAGCTTAATCCGTGGACAGGTTCTTTGGGGCTACACCTTC	CASSLIRGQVLWGYTF
TRBD1	.	TRBV6-2/TRBV6-3	TRBJ1-2	TGTGCCAGCAGTTACGGCCAGGGGGCCTTGAATGGCTACACCTTC	CASSYGQGALNGYTF
.	.	TRBV19	TRBJ2-6	TGTGCCAGTAGTAATAGAGGGGGCTCTGGGGCCAACGTCCTGACTTTC	CASSNRGGSGANVLTF
.	.	TRBV5-1	TRBJ1-5	TGCGCCAGCAGCTTGGCCCCGGGGAATCAGCCCCAGCATTTT	CASSLAPGNQPQHF
.	.	TRBV19	TRBJ1-4	TGTGCCAGTAGTATCCCACAGGGATTGAGGGGCAAGCTGTTTTTT	CASSIPQGLRGKLFF
.	.	TRBV30	TRBJ1-5	TGTGCCTGGAGTGTACGCCGGAGTGGCAATCAGCCCCAGCATTTT	CAWSVRRSGNQPQHF
.	.	TRBV6-5	TRBJ1-1	TGTGCCAGCAGTTACAACCAGGGAACAGGGGCTTTCTTT	CASSYNQGTGAFF
TRBD1	once	TRBV24-1	TRBJ2-7	TGTGCCACCAGTGACCAAACGGACAGGGGGCTCTACGAGCAGTACTTC	CATSDQTDRGLYEQYF
TRBD1	.	TRBV5-1	TRBJ1-2	TGCGCCAGCAGCTTGGAGGGGGCGCTTGGAGGCTACACCTTC	CASSLEGALGGYTF
TRBD1	.	TRBV9	TRBJ2-7	TGTGCCAGCAGCGGGGGACAGGACCACGAGCAGTACTTC	CASSGGQDHEQYF
TRBD1	few	TRBV7-2	TRBJ1-6	TGTGCCAGCAGCTTACAGGGGGCAAATTCACCCCTCCACTTT	CASSLQGANSPLHF
.	.	TRBV19	TRBJ1-3	TGTGCCAGTAGGTACGGGACAACCATATATTTT	CASRYGTTIYF
.	.	TRBV7-3	TRBJ2-3	TGTGCCAGCAGCTTAAGTAGAGACAACGAAGAGTATTTT	CASSLSRDNEEYF
.	.	TRBV20-1	TRBJ1-3	TGCAGTGTTTATTCTGGAAACACCATATATTTT	CSVYSGNTIYF
TRBD2	once	TRBV15	TRBJ2-7	TGTGCCACCAGCAGAGAAGGGTTCAGCGGGAGTGGGGAGCAGTACTTC	CATSREGFSGSGEQYF
.	.	TRBV5-1	TRBJ2-1	TGCGCCAGCAGCTCTTTAGCGCTTCGGGAGGGGGCCGGCGAGCAGTTCTTC	CASSSLALREGAGEQFF
TRBD2	.	TRBV11-3	TRBJ2-1	TGTGCCAGCAGCCCCCCGGGACTAGCGGACAATGAGCAGTTCTTC	CASSPPGLADNEQFF
.	few	TRBV11-2	TRBJ2-3	TGTGCCAGCAGCCTAGCATTCCATACGCAGTATTTT	CASSLAFHTQYF
TRBD2	.	TRBV3-1/TRBV3-2	TRBJ2-1	TGTGCCAGCAGCCAAGACCTTGGACTAGCGGGAGGAAGTAGGGAGCAGTTCTTC	CASSQDLGLAGGSREQFF
.	.	TRBV13	TRBJ2-7	TGTGCCAGCAGCTCCTCAAACACAGGACCAACCTACGAGCAGTACTTC	CASSSSNTGPTYEQYF